A single sample is the source of the 8 T cell receptor beta chains below, sequenced in a study of molecular identifiers for immune sequencing clone quantification. TCRdb called the PCR reads again in MiXCR, with one record for every CDR3 protein. The sample carries 550,000 to 750,000 distinct CDR3 sequences, just under 20% recorded once. The sequenced sample was naive CD8+ T cells from blood, with Jurkat cell RNA spiked in. As to subset: FACS-sorted CD8+CD4-CCR7+CD45RA+ naive T cells. Source of these receptors: a human donor in good health. Some libraries in this study had Jurkat cell RNA spiked in.

This clonotype has at least ten counts. The chain has TRBV2 and TRBJ2-5, with D uncertain. From germline, CDR1 is SNHLY and CDR2 FYNNEI. The CDR3 has 13 residues. V lost 3 bases, J lost 2 bases, and 7 bases lay in between. The CDR3 loop reads CASSDPEQETQYF. The CDR3 DNA reads as TGTGCCAGCAGTGATCCAGAACAAGAGACCCAGTACTTC. The variable domain in full, with the rest retrieved from reference TRBV2 and TRBJ2-5, is EPEVTQTPSHQVTQMGQEVILRCVPISNHLYFYWYRQILGQKVEFLVSFYNNEISEKSEIFDDQFSVERPDGSNFTLKIRSTKLEDSAMYFCASSDPEQETQYFGPGTRLLVL.

This clonotype came up a few times. This chain connects TRBV27 to TRBJ2-2, with TRBD1 matching 7 bases. The CDR3 covers 13 residues. CDR1 is MNHEY and CDR2 is SMNVEV in the germline V gene (reference sequence). Trimming took 5 bases from V and 5 from J; bases not matched to a gene: 2. The CDR3 DNA sequence: TGTGCCAGCAGTAAGACAGGGACCGGGGAGCTGTTTTTT. Protein sequence: CASSKTGTGELFF.

This clonotype appeared a few times. The chain is built from TRBV27 and TRBJ2-7, with 11 bases that match TRBD2. Trimming at V came to 5 bases and at J to 2 bases, leaving 8 bases not matched to a gene. This CDR3 spans 16 amino acids. Per germline, CDR1 MNHEY and CDR2 SMNVEV (reference sequence). The DNA for the CDR3 is TGTGCCAGCAGTCCACTCCTAGCGGGAGGACCCTACGAGCAGTACTTC. This encodes CASSPLLAGGPYEQYF.

At least ten counts were recorded for this clonotype. This chain uses TRBV6-2 or TRBV6-3 with TRBJ2-7; TRBD1 matches at 9 bases. Trimming cost V 7 bases and J 4 bases; bases outside gene matches: 8. This CDR3 has 14 amino acids. Germline values: CDR1 MNHEY, CDR2 SVGEGT. CDR3 DNA: TGTGCCAGCAATACACTGGACAGGGGATACGAGCAGTACTTC. It specifies CASNTLDRGYEQYF.

This clonotype was detected a few times. The rearrangement joins TRBV4-2 to TRBJ2-2, with 11 bases lining up with TRBD2. The junction had 4 bases not matched to a gene; V was cut back by 4 bases and J by 6 bases. Per germline, CDR1 LGHNA and CDR2 YNFKEQ. The CDR3 runs to 15 residues. This chain's CDR3 is CASSLAGGPSGELFF. The CDR3 DNA reads TGTGCCAGCAGCCTAGCGGGAGGGCCCTCCGGGGAGCTGTTTTTT.

This clonotype was seen only a few times. V gene TRBV9 combines with J gene TRBJ1-6; TRBD1 might be the D (5 bases). The CDR3 has 13 amino acids. In germline, CDR1 is SGDLS, CDR2 YYNGEE. V was shortened by 3 bases and J by 10 bases, with 11 bases between the two germline ends. The CDR3 spells CASSEWGSSPLHF. Written as DNA, the CDR3 is TGTGCCAGCAGCGAGTGGGGGAGCTCACCCCTCCACTTT.

This clonotype came up many times. The rearrangement joins TRBV2 to TRBJ1-1; TRBD1 matches at 7 bases. In germline, CDR1 is SNHLY, CDR2 FYNNEI. V was pared by 9 bases and J by 1 base, with 8 bases of the junction left unmatched. The CDR3 sequence is 14 residues long. CDR3 residues: CARDSDRTNTEAFF. CDR3 nucleotide sequence: TGTGCCAGGGACTCGGACAGGACGAACACTGAAGCTTTCTTT.

This clonotype showed up many times. The V gene is TRBV12-3 or TRBV12-4, the J gene TRBJ1-5; D not certain. This CDR3 has 13 amino acids. Trimming left V 5 bases short and J 6 bases short, with 11 bases between. CDR3 region: CASSQIPSQPQHF. The CDR3 nucleotides are TGTGCCAGCAGTCAAATCCCTAGTCAGCCCCAGCATTTT.